The rows below give T cell receptor beta chains drawn from one sample of a study of blood T cell repertoires in COVID-19. TCRdb keeps only in-frame clones here, not all; method: immunoSEQ multiplex PCR. The sample yields tens of thousands of clones, about nine tenths seen once. The material sequenced was peripheral blood. The receptors were sampled from a woman older than 75 with acute or convalescent COVID-19. Each CDR3 is given with its conserved first and last residue. A D gene is named only where the DNA matches it firmly. Only part of the rows carry a size: once, few, many, or a class if the clone is expanded.

clone_size	v_call	d_call	j_call	cdr3_aa	cdr3_nt
-	TRBV7-6	-	TRBJ2-7	CASSLVGQGTYEQYF	TGTGCCAGCAGCTTAGTCGGCCAGGGTACCTACGAGCAGTACTTC
-	TRBV2	TRBD1	TRBJ1-1	CASRIQGWENTEAFF	TGTGCCAGCAGGATACAGGGGTGGGAGAACACTGAAGCTTTCTTT
-	TRBV5-5	TRBD2	TRBJ2-3	CASSAGSGGALDTQYF	TGTGCCAGCAGCGCCGGCAGCGGGGGGGCCTTGGATACGCAGTATTTT
-	TRBV18	-	TRBJ1-1	CASSPGRNTEAFF	TGTGCCAGCTCACCTGGGCGGAACACTGAAGCTTTCTTT
-	TRBV5-1	-	TRBJ1-5	CASSLEGGNQPQHF	TGCGCCAGCAGCTTGGAGGGCGGGAATCAGCCCCAGCATTTT
-	TRBV15	-	TRBJ1-4	CATSRGGRDDEKLFF	TGTGCCACCAGCAGAGGAGGCAGGGATGATGAAAAACTGTTTTTT
-	TRBV5-1	-	TRBJ2-3	CASSLGLSVDTQYF	TGCGCCAGCAGCTTGGGGCTCAGCGTCGATACGCAGTATTTT
-	TRBV6-5	TRBD1	TRBJ1-2	CASGSLGTGVYGYTF	TGTGCCAGCGGGTCCTTGGGGACAGGGGTTTATGGCTACACCTTC
once	TRBV19	-	TRBJ2-2	CASQNWTWKPRPAENTGELFF	TGTGCCAGCCAAAACTGGACTTGGAAACCACGACCGGCAGAGAACACCGGGGAGCTGTTTTTT
-	TRBV19	-	TRBJ1-1	CASTPGTGSTEAFF	TGTGCCAGTACCCCGGGGACTGGGAGCACTGAAGCTTTCTTT
-	TRBV20-1	-	TRBJ1-2	CSAPPGNSYTF	TGCAGTGCTCCCCCCGGGAATAGCTACACCTTC
-	TRBV6-5	-	TRBJ2-3	CASSRDVGSTDTQYF	TGTGCCAGCAGCCGAGACGTGGGCAGCACAGATACGCAGTATTTT
-	TRBV3-1/TRBV3-2	TRBD2	TRBJ2-4	CASSQDWGGKNIQYF	TGTGCCAGCAGCCAAGATTGGGGGGGCAAAAACATTCAGTACTTC
-	TRBV7-9	TRBD2	TRBJ2-1	CASDRGLAGTNEQFF	TGTGCCAGCGACCGGGGACTAGCGGGGACCAATGAGCAGTTCTTC
-	TRBV2	-	TRBJ1-4	CASSEIRATNEKLFF	TGTGCCAGCAGTGAAATACGAGCAACTAATGAAAAACTGTTTTTT
-	TRBV6-4	-	TRBJ2-7	CASTCEGEQYF	TGTGCCAGCACATGCGAGGGCGAGCAGTACTTC
-	TRBV5-5	TRBD1	TRBJ2-1	CASSGTGDEQFF	TGTGCCAGCAGCGGGACAGGGGATGAGCAGTTCTTC
-	TRBV5-4	-	TRBJ2-2	CASSPLDTSTGELFF	TGTGCCAGCAGCCCTCTCGATACTAGCACCGGGGAGCTGTTTTTT
-	TRBV9	-	TRBJ1-3	CASSVGGPGNTIYF	TGTGCCAGCAGCGTAGGAGGGCCTGGAAACACCATATATTTT
-	TRBV2	-	TRBJ1-2	CASSVNLSVGYTF	TGTGCCAGCAGTGTTAACCTCTCGGTGGGCTACACCTTC
-	TRBV9	-	TRBJ2-3	CASSFRGDRSTDTQYF	TGTGCCAGCAGCTTCAGGGGGGACAGAAGCACAGATACGCAGTATTTT
-	TRBV12-5	-	TRBJ2-3	CASGGGFPDTQYF	TGTGCTAGTGGGGGGGGATTTCCTGATACGCAGTATTTT
-	TRBV7-6	TRBD1	TRBJ2-7	CASSFREYRDRTYEQYF	TGTGCCAGCAGCTTCAGGGAGTACCGGGACAGGACCTACGAGCAGTACTTC
few	TRBV5-1	TRBD1	TRBJ1-5	CASSLGAGGQPQHF	TGCGCCAGCAGCTTGGGGGCAGGGGGTCAGCCCCAGCATTTT
-	TRBV6-5	-	TRBJ1-6	CASGGRSYNSPLHF	TGTGCCTCGGGAGGCCGGTCCTATAATTCACCCCTCCACTTT
-	TRBV19	TRBD1	TRBJ2-2	CASGDRVAVGELFF	TGTGCCAGTGGGGACAGGGTCGCGGTCGGGGAGCTGTTTTTT
-	TRBV5-1	-	TRBJ2-5	CASSLATASQETQYF	TGCGCCAGCAGCTTGGCTACAGCATCACAAGAGACCCAGTACTTC
-	TRBV5-1	TRBD2	TRBJ2-2	CASSLAGGGKTGELFF	TGCGCCAGCAGCTTGGCTGGCGGGGGGAAGACCGGGGAGCTGTTTTTT
-	TRBV5-1	-	TRBJ2-7	CASSLQTASYEQYF	TGCGCCAGCAGCTTGCAAACAGCCTCCTACGAGCAGTACTTC
-	TRBV14	TRBD1	TRBJ1-1	CASSQVPAWTGVKTEAFF	TGTGCCAGCAGCCAAGTGCCCGCCTGGACAGGGGTAAAAACTGAAGCTTTCTTT
-	TRBV28	-	TRBJ2-6	CASSPTGANVLTF	TGTGCCAGCAGTCCCACAGGGGCCAACGTCCTGACTTTC
-	TRBV28	-	TRBJ1-1	CASSLNRNTEAFF	TGTGCCAGCAGTTTGAACAGGAACACTGAAGCTTTCTTT
-	TRBV11-2	-	TRBJ1-1	CASRLTWGPENTEAFF	TGTGCCAGCAGACTAACCTGGGGCCCAGAGAACACTGAAGCTTTCTTT
-	TRBV29-1	TRBD1	TRBJ2-1	CSVGLLPGQENEQFF	TGCAGCGTTGGGCTCCTTCCGGGACAGGAGAATGAGCAGTTCTTC
-	TRBV19	-	TRBJ1-5	CATKYGGSSYQPQHF	TGTGCCACCAAATACGGTGGCAGTAGCTATCAGCCCCAGCATTTT
-	TRBV11-2	TRBD1	TRBJ1-1	CASSFAGGTEAFF	TGTGCCAGCAGCTTCGCAGGGGGGACTGAAGCTTTCTTT
-	TRBV20-1	-	TRBJ2-1	CSARRGLLAVF	TGCAGTGCTAGACGTGGACTATTGGCGGTCTTC
-	TRBV11-1	-	TRBJ1-1	CASSPRGGNTEAFF	TGTGCCAGCAGCCCCCGGGGGGGGAACACTGAAGCTTTCTTT
-	TRBV27	-	TRBJ1-6	CASSPGQWSSYNSPLHF	TGTGCCAGCAGTCCGGGACAATGGAGCTCCTATAATTCACCCCTCCACTTT
-	TRBV23-1	-	TRBJ1-3	CASSPSGGNTIYF	TGCGCCAGCAGTCCCTCCGGGGGAAACACCATATATTTT
-	TRBV5-1	TRBD1	TRBJ2-1	CASSGPAGQGAGEQFF	TGCGCCAGCAGCGGCCCGGCGGGACAGGGGGCCGGTGAGCAGTTCTTC
-	TRBV6-5	-	TRBJ1-5	CASNAGPGQPQHF	TGTGCCAGCAATGCAGGGCCCGGTCAGCCCCAGCATTTT
-	TRBV5-1	TRBD2	TRBJ2-5	CASSPPGLAGAGQETQYF	TGCGCCAGCAGCCCCCCAGGACTAGCGGGGGCTGGGCAAGAGACCCAGTACTTC
-	TRBV18	-	TRBJ1-5	CASSPIFMENGNQPQHF	TGTGCCAGCTCACCAATATTTATGGAGAATGGCAATCAGCCCCAGCATTTT
-	TRBV6-5	-	TRBJ2-7	CASSRDIRSNEQYF	TGTGCCAGCAGCCGGGACATTCGGTCGAACGAGCAGTACTTC
-	TRBV6-5	-	TRBJ1-5	CASSLGVDQPQHF	TGTGCCAGCAGTTTAGGGGTCGATCAGCCCCAGCATTTT
-	TRBV19	TRBD1	TRBJ1-5	CASSPRGPDQPQHF	TGTGCCAGTAGTCCGAGGGGGCCAGATCAGCCCCAGCATTTT
-	TRBV2	-	TRBJ1-5	CASSERAGTSGQPQHF	TGTGCCAGCAGTGAAAGGGCAGGAACCTCGGGGCAGCCCCAGCATTTT
-	TRBV30	-	TRBJ1-1	CAWSRGGGRETEAFF	TGTGCCTGGAGTCGGGGAGGAGGGAGGGAGACTGAAGCTTTCTTT
-	TRBV11-2	-	TRBJ2-5	CASSFLGGRETQYF	TGTGCCAGCAGCTTTCTTGGGGGCAGGGAGACCCAGTACTTC
-	TRBV29-1	TRBD2	TRBJ2-1	CSGVAGARGNEQFF	TGCAGCGGTGTAGCGGGGGCGCGGGGGAATGAGCAGTTCTTC
-	TRBV4-2	TRBD1	TRBJ1-2	CASSPGGTTRGHRGAENYGYTF	TGTGCCAGCAGCCCCGGAGGTACAACCCGGGGACACAGGGGGGCCGAAAACTATGGCTACACCTTC
-	TRBV2	-	TRBJ1-5	CASSARGGKNQPQHF	TGTGCCAGCAGTGCTAGGGGTGGCAAAAATCAGCCCCAGCATTTT
-	TRBV30	-	TRBJ2-5	CAWIRLAQETQYF	TGTGCCTGGATACGCCTAGCCCAAGAGACCCAGTACTTC
-	TRBV5-1	TRBD1	TRBJ1-2	CASSGGTGDYGYTF	TGCGCCAGCAGCGGCGGGACAGGGGACTATGGCTACACCTTC